Listed below are T cell receptor beta chains from one sample, sequenced in a study of blood T cell repertoires in COVID-19. The protocol was immunoSEQ multiplex PCR, while the TCRdb copy is restricted to in-frame clones and leaves out a portion. Seen here are around 140,000 clones, 77% observed once, and the top ten hold roughly 9%. The specimen was peripheral blood. The receptors come from a woman aged 45-60 years with active or convalescent COVID-19. CDR3s include the opening cysteine and the closing phenylalanine or tryptophan. Fields, in order: clone size, V gene, J gene, D gene, CDR3 protein, CDR3 DNA. The D gene is left open where the match is weak. Clone size is not always given. Where it is, it says once, few, many or a class for expanded clones.

.	TRBV5-1	TRBJ1-1	.	CASSLSAGLREAFF	TGCGCCAGCAGCTTGTCGGCGGGCCTCCGTGAAGCTTTCTTT
once	TRBV7-8	TRBJ1-5	.	CASSRTSYQPQHF	TGTGCCAGCAGCCGGACATCCTATCAGCCCCAGCATTTT
few	TRBV5-1	TRBJ2-3	.	CASSFPRGQGTDTQYF	TGCGCCAGCAGCTTCCCTAGGGGTCAGGGCACAGATACGCAGTATTTT
.	TRBV18	TRBJ1-2	TRBD1	CASSPTGGYGYTF	TGTGCCAGCTCACCAACAGGGGGGTATGGCTACACCTTC
once	TRBV5-1	TRBJ2-2	TRBD2	CASRDTGGAGELFF	TGCGCCAGCAGGGACACCGGGGGGGCCGGGGAGCTGTTTTTT
.	TRBV10-2	TRBJ1-1	.	CASSETGRGTEAFF	TGCGCCAGCAGTGAGACAGGGAGGGGCACTGAAGCTTTCTTT
.	TRBV6-5	TRBJ1-5	TRBD1	CASSPWTGTSQPQHF	TGTGCCAGCAGTCCCTGGACAGGGACAAGTCAGCCCCAGCATTTT
.	TRBV18	TRBJ1-1	.	CATWEMTGTEAFF	TGTGCCACCTGGGAGATGACGGGCACTGAAGCTTTCTTT
.	TRBV9	TRBJ2-1	TRBD2	CASSARVSLAGGNEQFF	TGTGCCAGCAGCGCCCGAGTCTCGCTAGCGGGGGGAAATGAGCAGTTCTTC
.	TRBV7-3	TRBJ2-3	.	CASSHGDRVVAGGGDTDTQYF	TGTGCCAGCAGCCACGGGGACAGGGTCGTTGCGGGAGGTGGTGACACAGATACGCAGTATTTT
.	TRBV5-4	TRBJ2-5	TRBD1	CASSFRTGKRTQYF	TGTGCCAGCAGCTTCCGGACAGGGAAGCGGACCCAGTACTTC
.	TRBV20-1	TRBJ1-1	TRBD1	CSAPSTGKAFF	TGCAGTGCTCCATCGACAGGGAAAGCTTTCTTT
.	TRBV5-8	TRBJ1-1	.	CASSLGKDRLNTEAFF	TGTGCCAGCAGCTTGGGGAAGGACAGATTGAACACTGAAGCTTTCTTT
.	TRBV11-1	TRBJ1-1	TRBD1	CASSRVETGVNTEAFF	TGTGCCAGCAGCCGCGTCGAGACAGGGGTGAACACTGAAGCTTTCTTT
.	TRBV7-3	TRBJ2-1	.	CASSEPGGTSYNGQFF	TGTGCCAGCAGCGAACCCGGGGGTACCTCCTACAATGGGCAGTTCTTC
few	TRBV19	TRBJ1-1	.	CASSQPNPGVTEAFF	TGTGCCAGTAGTCAGCCTAATCCAGGGGTCACTGAAGCTTTCTTT
few	TRBV28	TRBJ1-5	.	CASSIFRQMDSVAQHF	TGTGCCAGCAGTATCTTTAGGCAGATGGACAGCGTAGCCCAGCATTTT
.	TRBV5-1	TRBJ2-2	.	CASRASEQPSNTGELFF	TGCGCCAGCAGGGCTAGCGAACAACCCTCGAACACCGGGGAGCTGTTTTTT
.	TRBV15	TRBJ2-4	TRBD1	CATSRVRQGAKNIQYF	TGTGCCACCAGCAGAGTCCGACAGGGGGCCAAAAACATTCAGTACTTC
few	TRBV7-2	TRBJ1-1	.	CASSFIHGAEAFF	TGTGCCAGCAGCTTCATCCACGGGGCTGAAGCTTTCTTT
few	TRBV9	TRBJ1-2	TRBD1	CASSGGTEPYGYTF	TGTGCCAGCAGCGGCGGGACAGAGCCCTATGGCTACACCTTC
.	TRBV28	TRBJ2-7	TRBD1	CASSGTDYEQYF	TGTGCCAGCAGTGGGACAGACTACGAGCAGTACTTC
.	TRBV7-2	TRBJ1-2	.	CASSLGGGQGIYGYTF	TGTGCCAGCAGCTTAGGGGGCGGGCAGGGGATCTATGGCTACACCTTC
few	TRBV7-2	TRBJ2-2	TRBD2	CASRFLAGYTGELFF	TGTGCCAGCAGGTTTCTAGCGGGGTACACCGGGGAGCTGTTTTTT
.	TRBV13	TRBJ1-2	.	CASSHLQGTNYGYTF	TGTGCCAGCAGTCACCTACAGGGCACTAACTATGGCTACACCTTC
.	TRBV6-5	TRBJ2-7	TRBD1	CASRRTGAGYEQYF	TGTGCCAGCAGGAGGACAGGGGCAGGGTACGAGCAGTACTTC
.	TRBV7-9	TRBJ1-1	.	CASSPPGGMNTEAFF	TGTGCCAGCAGCCCCCCGGGGGGGATGAACACTGAAGCTTTCTTT
.	TRBV30	TRBJ2-5	.	CAWSGTPRETQYF	TGTGCCTGGAGTGGGACACCGAGAGAGACCCAGTACTTC
.	TRBV4-3	TRBJ1-5	.	CASSQDAYDQPQHF	TGCGCCAGCAGCCAAGACGCCTACGATCAGCCCCAGCATTTT
.	TRBV19	TRBJ1-2	.	CASSIEVTEGYTF	TGTGCCAGTAGTATAGAGGTGACGGAGGGCTACACCTTC
.	TRBV6-5	TRBJ1-5	TRBD1	CASRGQGRYNQPQHF	TGTGCCAGCAGGGGACAGGGGCGGTACAATCAGCCCCAGCATTTT
.	TRBV7-8	TRBJ1-5	TRBD1	CASSPRQGNSNQPQHF	TGTGCCAGCAGCCCTAGACAGGGGAATAGCAATCAGCCCCAGCATTTT